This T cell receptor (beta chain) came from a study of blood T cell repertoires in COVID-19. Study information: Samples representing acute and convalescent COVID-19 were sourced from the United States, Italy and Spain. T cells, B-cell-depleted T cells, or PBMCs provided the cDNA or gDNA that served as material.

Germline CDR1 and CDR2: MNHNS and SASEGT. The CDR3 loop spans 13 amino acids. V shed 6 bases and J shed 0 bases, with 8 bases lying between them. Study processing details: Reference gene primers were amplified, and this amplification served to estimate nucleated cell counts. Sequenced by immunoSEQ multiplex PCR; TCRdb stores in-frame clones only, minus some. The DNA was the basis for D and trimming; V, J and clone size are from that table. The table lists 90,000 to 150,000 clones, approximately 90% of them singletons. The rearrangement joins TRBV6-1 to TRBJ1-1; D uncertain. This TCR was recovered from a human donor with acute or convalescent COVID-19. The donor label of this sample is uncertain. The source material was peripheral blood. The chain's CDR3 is CASSLRVNTEAFF. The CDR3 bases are TGTGCCAGCAGCCTCCGCGTGAACACTGAAGCTTTCTTT.